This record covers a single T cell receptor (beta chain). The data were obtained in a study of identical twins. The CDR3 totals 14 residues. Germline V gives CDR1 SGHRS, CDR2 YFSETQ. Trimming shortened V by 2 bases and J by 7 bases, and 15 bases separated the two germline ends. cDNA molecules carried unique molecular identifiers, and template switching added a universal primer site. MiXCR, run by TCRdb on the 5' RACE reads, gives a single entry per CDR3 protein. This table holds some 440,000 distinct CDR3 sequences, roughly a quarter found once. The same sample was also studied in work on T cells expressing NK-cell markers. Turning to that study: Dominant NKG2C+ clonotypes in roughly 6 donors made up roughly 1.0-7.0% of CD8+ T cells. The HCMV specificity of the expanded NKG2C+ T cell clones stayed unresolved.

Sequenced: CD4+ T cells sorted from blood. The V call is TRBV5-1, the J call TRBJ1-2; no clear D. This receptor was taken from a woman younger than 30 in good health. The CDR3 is CASSFAADYGGYTF. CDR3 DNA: TGCGCCAGCAGCTTTGCGGCAGATTACGGTGGCTACACCTTC.